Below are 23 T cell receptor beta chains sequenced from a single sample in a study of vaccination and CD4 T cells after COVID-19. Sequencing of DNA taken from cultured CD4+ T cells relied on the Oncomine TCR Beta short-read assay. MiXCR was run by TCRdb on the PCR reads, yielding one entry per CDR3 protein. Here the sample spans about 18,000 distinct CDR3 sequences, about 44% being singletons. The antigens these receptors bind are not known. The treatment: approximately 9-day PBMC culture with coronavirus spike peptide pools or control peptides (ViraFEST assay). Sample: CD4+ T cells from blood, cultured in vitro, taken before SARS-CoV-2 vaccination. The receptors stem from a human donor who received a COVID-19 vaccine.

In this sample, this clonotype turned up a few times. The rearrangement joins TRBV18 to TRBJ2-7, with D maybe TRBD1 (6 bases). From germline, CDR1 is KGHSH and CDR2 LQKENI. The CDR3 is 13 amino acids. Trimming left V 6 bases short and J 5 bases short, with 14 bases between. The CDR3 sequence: CASSPSQGNEQYF. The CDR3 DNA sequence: TGTGCCAGCTCCCCATCCCAGGGGAACGAGCAGTACTTC.

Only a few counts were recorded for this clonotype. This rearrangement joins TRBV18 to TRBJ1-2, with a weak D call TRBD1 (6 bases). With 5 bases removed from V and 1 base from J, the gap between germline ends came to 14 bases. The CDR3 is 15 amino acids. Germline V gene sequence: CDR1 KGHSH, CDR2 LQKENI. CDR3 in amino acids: CASSDYRDHNYGYTF. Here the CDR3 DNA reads TGTGCCAGCTCAGATTACAGGGACCATAACTATGGCTACACCTTC.

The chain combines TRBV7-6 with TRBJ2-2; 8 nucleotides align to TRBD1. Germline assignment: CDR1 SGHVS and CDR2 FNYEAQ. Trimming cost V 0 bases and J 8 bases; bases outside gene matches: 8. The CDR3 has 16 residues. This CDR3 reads CASSLARTGSGGELFF. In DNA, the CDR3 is TGTGCCAGCAGCTTAGCCCGGACAGGGTCCGGGGGGGAGCTGTTTTTT.

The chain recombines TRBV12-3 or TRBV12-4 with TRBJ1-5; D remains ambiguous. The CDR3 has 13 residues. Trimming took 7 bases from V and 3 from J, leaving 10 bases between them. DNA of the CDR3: TGTGCCAGCAATGGACGGCCCAATCAGCCCCAGCATTTT. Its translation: CASNGRPNQPQHF.

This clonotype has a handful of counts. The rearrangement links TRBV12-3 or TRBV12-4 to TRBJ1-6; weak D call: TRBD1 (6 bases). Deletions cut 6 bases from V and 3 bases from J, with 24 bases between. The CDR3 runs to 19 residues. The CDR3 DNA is TGTGCCAGCAGCCCCACTTCGAAAACCGGACAGTACTATAATTCACCCCTCCACTTT. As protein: CASSPTSKTGQYYNSPLHF.

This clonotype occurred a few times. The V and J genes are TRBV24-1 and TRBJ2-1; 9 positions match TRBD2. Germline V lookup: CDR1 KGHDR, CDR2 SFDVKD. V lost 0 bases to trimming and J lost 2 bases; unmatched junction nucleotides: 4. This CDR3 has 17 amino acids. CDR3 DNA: TGTGCCACCAGTGATTTGGAGCGGGGGGATCCCTACAATGAGCAGTTCTTC. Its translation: CATSDLERGDPYNEQFF.

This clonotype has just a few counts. The CDR3 sequence: CASSPALGQGQEAFF. CDR3 DNA: TGTGCCAGCAGTCCAGCCCTGGGACAGGGGCAAGAAGCTTTCTTT. V and J are TRBV6-1 and TRBJ1-1; 10 nucleotides match TRBD1. The CDR3 is 15 residues long. V was pared by 5 bases and J by 8 bases, with 11 bases of the junction left unmatched. Germline V gives CDR1 MNHNS, CDR2 SASEGT.

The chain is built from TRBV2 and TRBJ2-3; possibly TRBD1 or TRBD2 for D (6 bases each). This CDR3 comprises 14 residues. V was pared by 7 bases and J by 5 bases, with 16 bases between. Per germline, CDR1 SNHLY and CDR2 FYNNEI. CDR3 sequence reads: CASKVGGQGDTQYF. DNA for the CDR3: TGTGCCAGCAAAGTGGGGGGCCAGGGAGATACGCAGTATTTT.

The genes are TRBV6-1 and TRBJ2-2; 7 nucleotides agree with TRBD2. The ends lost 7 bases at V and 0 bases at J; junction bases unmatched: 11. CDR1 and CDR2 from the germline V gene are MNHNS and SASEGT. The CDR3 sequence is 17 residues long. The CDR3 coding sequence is TGTGCCAGCAAACCGGGTCCAGGACTAGCGAACACCGGGGAGCTGTTTTTT. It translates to CASKPGPGLANTGELFF.

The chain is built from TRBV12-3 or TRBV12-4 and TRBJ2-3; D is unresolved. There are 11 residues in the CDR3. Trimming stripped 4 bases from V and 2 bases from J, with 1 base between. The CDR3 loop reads CASSSTDTQYF. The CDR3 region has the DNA TGTGCCAGCAGTTCCACAGATACGCAGTATTTT.

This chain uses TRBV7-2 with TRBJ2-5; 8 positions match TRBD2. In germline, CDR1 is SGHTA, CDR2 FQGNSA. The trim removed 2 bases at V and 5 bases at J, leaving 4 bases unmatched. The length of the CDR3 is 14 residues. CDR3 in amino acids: CASSLTGGQETQYF. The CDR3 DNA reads TGTGCCAGCAGCTTAACGGGGGGGCAGGAGACCCAGTACTTC.

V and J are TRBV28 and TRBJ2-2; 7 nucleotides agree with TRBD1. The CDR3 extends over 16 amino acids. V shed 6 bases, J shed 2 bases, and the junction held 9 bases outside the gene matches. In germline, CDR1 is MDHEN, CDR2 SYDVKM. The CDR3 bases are TGTGCCAGCAGCGAAAACAGGGGCTACAACACCGGGGAGCTGTTTTTT. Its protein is CASSENRGYNTGELFF.

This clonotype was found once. The CDR3 coding sequence is TGTGCCAGCAGCAGGCCAGGAGCTCTGAACACTGAAGCTTTCTTT. Residues: CASSRPGALNTEAFF. The chain couples TRBV7-9 to TRBJ1-1; D not certain. The CDR3 covers 15 residues. The V gene's germline CDR1 is SEHNR and CDR2 FQNEAQ (reference sequence). Trimming left V 5 bases short and J 0 bases short, with 13 bases between.

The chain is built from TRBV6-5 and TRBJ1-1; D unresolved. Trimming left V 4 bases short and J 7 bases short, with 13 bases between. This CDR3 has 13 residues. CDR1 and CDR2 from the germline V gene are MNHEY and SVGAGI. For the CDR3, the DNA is TGTGCCAGCAGTTTAGAGGTTGATGGTGAAGCTTTCTTT. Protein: CASSLEVDGEAFF.

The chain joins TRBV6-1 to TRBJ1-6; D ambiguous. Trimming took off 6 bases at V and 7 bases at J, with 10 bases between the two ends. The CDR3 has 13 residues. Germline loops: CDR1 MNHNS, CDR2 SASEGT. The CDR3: CASSPSPNSPLHF. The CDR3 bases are TGTGCCAGCAGCCCTTCTCCGAATTCACCCCTCCACTTT.

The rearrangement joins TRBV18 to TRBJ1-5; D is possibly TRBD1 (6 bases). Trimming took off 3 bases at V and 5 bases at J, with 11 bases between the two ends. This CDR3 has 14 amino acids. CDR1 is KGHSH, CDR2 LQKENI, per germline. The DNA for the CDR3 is TGTGCCAGCTCACCCGGGACACAAGATCAGCCCCAGCATTTT. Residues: CASSPGTQDQPQHF.

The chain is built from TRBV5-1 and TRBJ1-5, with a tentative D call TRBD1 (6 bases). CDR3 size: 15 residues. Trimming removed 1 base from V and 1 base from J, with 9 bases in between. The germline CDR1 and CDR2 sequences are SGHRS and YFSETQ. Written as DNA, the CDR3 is TGCGCCAGCAGCTTGTCAGGGGTGAGCAATCAGCCCCAGCATTTT. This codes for CASSLSGVSNQPQHF.

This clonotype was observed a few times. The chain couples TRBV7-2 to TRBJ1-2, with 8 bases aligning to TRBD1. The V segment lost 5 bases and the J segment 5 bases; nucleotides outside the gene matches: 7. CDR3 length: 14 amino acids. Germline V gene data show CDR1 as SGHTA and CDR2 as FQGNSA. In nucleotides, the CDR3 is TGTGCCAGCAGCCCCGGACAGGGTAGATATGGCTACACCTTC. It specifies CASSPGQGRYGYTF.

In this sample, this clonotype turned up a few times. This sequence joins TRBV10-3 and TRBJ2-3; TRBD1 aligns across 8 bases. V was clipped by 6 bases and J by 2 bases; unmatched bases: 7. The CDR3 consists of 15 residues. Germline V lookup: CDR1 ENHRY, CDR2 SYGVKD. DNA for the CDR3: TGTGCCATCAGCCAAGAGGGACAGGCCACAGATACGCAGTATTTT. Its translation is CAISQEGQATDTQYF.

Written as DNA, the CDR3 is TGTGCCAGCAGCTTGAAGGGAACAAATTCACCCCTCCACTTT. Its protein product is CASSLKGTNSPLHF. The chain is built from TRBV7-9 and TRBJ1-6; D is ambiguous. The CDR3 loop spans 14 amino acids. From germline, CDR1 is SEHNR and CDR2 FQNEAQ (reference sequence). V was shortened by 3 bases and J by 7 bases, with 10 bases between the two germline ends.

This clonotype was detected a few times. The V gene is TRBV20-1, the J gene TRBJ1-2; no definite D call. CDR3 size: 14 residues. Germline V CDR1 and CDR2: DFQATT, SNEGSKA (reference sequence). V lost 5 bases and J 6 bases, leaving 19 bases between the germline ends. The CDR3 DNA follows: TGCAGTGCTTTCCGACCAACAGTGCTAGATGGCTACACCTTC. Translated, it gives CSAFRPTVLDGYTF.

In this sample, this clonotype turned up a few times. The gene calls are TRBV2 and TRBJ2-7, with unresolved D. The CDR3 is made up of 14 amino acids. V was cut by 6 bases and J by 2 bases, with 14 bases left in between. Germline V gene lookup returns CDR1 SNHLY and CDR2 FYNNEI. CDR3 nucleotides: TGTGCCAGCAGACGTGGCACAGCAACCTACGAGCAGTACTTC. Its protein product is CASRRGTATYEQYF.

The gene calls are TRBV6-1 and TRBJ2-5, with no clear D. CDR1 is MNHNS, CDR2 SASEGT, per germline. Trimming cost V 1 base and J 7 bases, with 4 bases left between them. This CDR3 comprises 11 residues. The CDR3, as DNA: TGTGCCAGCAGTGAAGGGTGGACCCAGTACTTC. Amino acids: CASSEGWTQYF.